The clone carrying this T cell receptor (beta chain) has more than one count but fewer than ten. What it binds is unknown. CDR1 SGDLS and CDR2 YYNGEE come from the germline V gene. There are 15 residues in the CDR3. Trimming shortened V by 0 bases and J by 0 bases, and 8 bases separated the two germline ends. Using immunoSEQ multiplex PCR, the repertoire was profiled, and TCRdb retains in-frame clones only, with some absent. Counted here are some 170,000 clones, about nine tenths occurring once; the ten biggest clones make up 1.5% to 2%. This sample is part of a study of T cell responses to AZD1222 COVID-19 vaccine. General observations from the study: Among the donors, most were white British and more were female, and clonal diversity was possibly underestimated. Just a handful of people given AZD1222 tested seropositive at baseline.

The sequence was obtained from an adult who received the AZD1222 COVID-19 vaccine. The J gene is TRBJ2-3, the V gene TRBV9; weak D call: TRBD1 (6 bases). The source was peripheral blood, collected 28 days after the second AZD1222 dose. The CDR3 nucleotides are TGTGCCAGCAGCGTAGAGGGACACAGCACAGATACGCAGTATTTT. This gives the protein CASSVEGHSTDTQYF.